These 20 T cell receptor beta chains were sequenced from one sample in a study of CD8 T cells in ankylosing spondylitis. TCRdb ran MiXCR on the 5' RACE reads and lists one entry per CDR3 protein. Of about 39,000 distinct CDR3 sequences in the sample, less than 4% are singletons; the top ten hold 2.5% to 3.5%. The sample taken for sequencing was blood, either unsorted or a sorted T cell fraction (not recorded which). The source is a male donor with ankylosing spondylitis or in good health (not recorded which).

This clonotype was recorded at least ten times. This chain joins TRBV9 and TRBJ1-6, with D possibly matching TRBD1 (5 bases). V was pared by 1 base and J by 9 bases, with 11 bases between. The CDR3 sequence is 14 residues long. Germline CDR1 and CDR2: SGDLS and YYNGEE. CDR3 nucleotides: TGTGCCAGCAGCGTACGGGACGCTATTTCACCCCTCCACTTT. Translating gives CASSVRDAISPLHF.

This clonotype was observed at least ten times. This chain connects TRBV9 to TRBJ1-2; the D is unclear. Germline V lookup: CDR1 SGDLS, CDR2 YYNGEE. The CDR3 is 13 residues long. Trimming pared 0 bases from V and 4 bases from J, leaving 7 bases between. The CDR3 sequence: CASSVGGTYGYTF. The DNA for the CDR3 is TGTGCCAGCAGCGTAGGCGGAACCTATGGCTACACCTTC.

V is TRBV9 and J is TRBJ2-2; D possibly uses TRBD1 or TRBD2 (5 bases each). Trimming shortened V by 2 bases and J by 5 bases, and 16 bases separated the two germline ends. Germline V CDR1 and CDR2: SGDLS, YYNGEE. The CDR3 is 16 amino acids. The CDR3 DNA sequence: TGTGCCAGCAGCGTGACCAGGGAGATGCTGACCGGGGAGCTGTTTTTT. The encoded protein is CASSVTREMLTGELFF.

This clonotype is labeled as medium-sized (0.01 to 0.1%). V is TRBV9 and J is TRBJ2-5; D unclear. There are 13 residues in the CDR3. Germline V gene sequence: CDR1 SGDLS, CDR2 YYNGEE. Trimming removed 3 bases from V and 4 bases from J, with 10 bases in between. CDR3 protein: CASSAFLGETQYF. The CDR3, as DNA: TGTGCCAGCAGCGCATTTCTCGGAGAGACCCAGTACTTC.

This clonotype has a count of ten or more. The chain employs TRBV9 and TRBJ2-1; 7 nucleotides line up with TRBD1. The CDR3 length is 16 residues. Germline CDR1 and CDR2: SGDLS and YYNGEE. The ends lost 0 bases at V and 1 base at J; junction bases unmatched: 4. As DNA, the CDR3 is TGTGCCAGCAGCGTAGGGCCGACAGGGTCCTACAATGAGCAGTTCTTC. Translation: CASSVGPTGSYNEQFF.

This clonotype was observed many times. CDR3 amino acids: CASSALGLNNEQFF. The DNA of the CDR3 is TGTGCCAGCAGCGCCCTGGGACTAAACAATGAGCAGTTCTTC. V and J are TRBV9 and TRBJ2-1, with 7 nucleotides matching TRBD2. Looked up from germline, CDR1 is SGDLS and CDR2 is YYNGEE. The CDR3 consists of 14 residues. Trimming took 3 bases from V and 5 from J; bases not matched to a gene: 5.

This clonotype was detected ten times or more. The gene calls are TRBV9 and TRBJ2-3, with D unresolved. The CDR3 sequence is 13 residues long. The V end lost 4 bases, the J end lost 2 bases, and 8 bases lay between the germline ends. The germline gives CDR1 SGDLS, CDR2 YYNGEE. The CDR3 coding sequence is TGTGCCAGCAGCACCCTAGACACAGATACGCAGTATTTT. This translates into CASSTLDTDTQYF.

This clonotype has ten or more counts. The gene calls are TRBV9 and TRBJ2-4; 11 bases align to TRBD2. This CDR3 contains 16 residues. Unmatched junction bases numbered 8, after V lost 0 bases and J lost 9 bases. The germline CDR1 and CDR2 sequences are SGDLS and YYNGEE. DNA for the CDR3: TGTGCCAGCAGCGTAGGAACTAGCGGGGGAGGGGGCATTCAGTACTTC. Its protein is CASSVGTSGGGGIQYF. Full variable domain (remainder filled in from reference TRBV9 and TRBJ2-4): DSGVTQTPKHLITATGQRVTLRCSPRSGDLSVYWYQQSLDQGLQFLIQYYNGEERAKGNILERFSAQQFPDLHSELNLSSLELGDSALYFCASSVGTSGGGGIQYFGAGTRLSVL.

This clonotype was seen at least ten times. V usage is TRBV9 and J usage is TRBJ1-1; D might be TRBD1 (5 bases). The germline V gene encodes CDR1 SGDLS and CDR2 YYNGEE. The CDR3 is made up of 16 amino acids. V lost 5 bases and J 0 bases, leaving 17 bases between the germline ends. CDR3 DNA sequence: TGTGCCAGCAGTGACCCGGTGGGGGGAATGAACACTGAAGCTTTCTTT. Protein: CASSDPVGGMNTEAFF.

This clonotype came up many times. The V gene is TRBV9, the J gene TRBJ1-1, with 7 bases lining up with TRBD1. The CDR3 loop spans 15 amino acids. Germline loops: CDR1 SGDLS, CDR2 YYNGEE. V was clipped by 0 bases and J by 4 bases; unmatched bases: 6. The CDR3 DNA reads TGTGCCAGCAGCGTAGTAGGAGGGGGCGGCACTGAAGCTTTCTTT. Protein product: CASSVVGGGGTEAFF.

This clonotype showed up many times. CDR3 nucleotides: TGTGCCAGCAGCAAAATCCTCGCCGGCGGCGAATCCTACAATGAGCAGTTCTTC. Its protein product is CASSKILAGGESYNEQFF. J is TRBJ2-1 and V is TRBV9; the D is unclear. Germline loops: CDR1 SGDLS, CDR2 YYNGEE. The CDR3 totals 18 residues. Trimming took 4 bases from V and 1 from J, leaving 21 bases between them. Full variable domain (rest looked up from reference TRBV9 and TRBJ2-1): DSGVTQTPKHLITATGQRVTLRCSPRSGDLSVYWYQQSLDQGLQFLIQYYNGEERAKGNILERFSAQQFPDLHSELNLSSLELGDSALYFCASSKILAGGESYNEQFFGPGTRLTVL.

This clonotype was recorded at least ten times. The J gene is TRBJ2-3, the V gene TRBV9; 7 bases align to TRBD2. The CDR3 spans 15 residues. The trim removed 0 bases at V and 4 bases at J, leaving 5 bases unmatched. Per the germline V gene, CDR1 is SGDLS and CDR2 is YYNGEE. The CDR3 DNA reads as TGTGCCAGCAGCGTAGCCGGGGGGTGGTCAGATACGCAGTATTTT. Translation: CASSVAGGWSDTQYF. Drawing the rest from reference TRBV9 and TRBJ2-3, the complete variable domain is DSGVTQTPKHLITATGQRVTLRCSPRSGDLSVYWYQQSLDQGLQFLIQYYNGEERAKGNILERFSAQQFPDLHSELNLSSLELGDSALYFCASSVAGGWSDTQYFGPGTRLTVL.

This clonotype was counted at least ten times. The chain joins TRBV9 to TRBJ2-2; possibly TRBD1 for D (5 bases). The CDR3 runs 16 residues. Deletions cut 0 bases from V and 0 bases from J, with 9 bases between. Germline V lookup: CDR1 SGDLS, CDR2 YYNGEE. CDR3: CASSVGWGPNTGELFF. CDR3 bases: TGTGCCAGCAGCGTAGGGTGGGGCCCGAACACCGGGGAGCTGTTTTTT.

This clonotype showed up many times. The rearrangement joins TRBV9 to TRBJ2-2, with 11 bases fitting TRBD2. Germline CDR1 SGDLS, CDR2 YYNGEE. Trimming removed 3 bases from V and 0 bases from J; junction bases left unmatched: 16. The CDR3 length is 21 residues. In nucleotides, the CDR3 is TGTGCCAGCAGCGATCAGACCGGGTTGACTAGCGGGAAGACGAACACCGGGGAGCTGTTTTTT. Amino acids: CASSDQTGLTSGKTNTGELFF.

This clonotype has a count of ten or more. DNA of the CDR3: TGTGCCAGCAGCTCCTCCTCTGGAAACACCATATATTTT. This codes for CASSSSSGNTIYF. This chain joins TRBV9 and TRBJ1-3, with D uncertain. Germline V CDR1 and CDR2: SGDLS, YYNGEE. This CDR3 region has 13 residues. Deletions cut 4 bases from V and 0 bases from J, with 5 bases between.

In this sample, this clonotype turned up many times. J is TRBJ1-5 and V is TRBV9; D ambiguous. Germline CDR1 and CDR2: SGDLS and YYNGEE. This CDR3 comprises 14 residues. V was pared by 0 bases and J by 2 bases, with 6 bases between. CDR3 sequence reads: CASSVAGGNQPQHF. The DNA for the CDR3 is TGTGCCAGCAGCGTAGCAGGTGGCAATCAGCCCCAGCATTTT.

The sample holds many counts of this clonotype. The chain joins TRBV9 to TRBJ2-3, with 9 positions matching TRBD2. CDR1 is SGDLS and CDR2 is YYNGEE in the germline V gene. The CDR3 has 16 amino acids. Losses at the gene ends were 4 bases for V and 1 base for J; bases not matched to a gene: 7. In DNA form, the CDR3 reads TGTGCCAGCAGCCCCGTAGCGGGGGTGGGCACAGATACGCAGTATTTT. This encodes CASSPVAGVGTDTQYF.

The chain employs TRBV9 and TRBJ1-1; D gene unclear. Germline-derived CDR1 and CDR2 are SGDLS and YYNGEE. V lost 2 bases, J lost 4 bases, and 9 bases lay in between. CDR3 length: 13 residues. The CDR3 sequence: CASSVRGSTEAFF. The DNA of the CDR3 is TGTGCCAGCAGCGTCCGAGGTAGCACTGAAGCTTTCTTT. The variable domain in full, completed from reference TRBV9 and TRBJ1-1, reads DSGVTQTPKHLITATGQRVTLRCSPRSGDLSVYWYQQSLDQGLQFLIQYYNGEERAKGNILERFSAQQFPDLHSELNLSSLELGDSALYFCASSVRGSTEAFFGQGTRLTVV.

This clonotype was detected ten times or more. This rearrangement joins TRBV9 to TRBJ2-3; D may be TRBD1 (6 bases). Germline CDR1 reads SGDLS; CDR2 reads YYNGEE. The V and J ends lost 4 bases and 2 bases respectively, with 11 bases between them. This CDR3 region has 14 residues. The CDR3 loop reads CASSPGGFTDTQYF. CDR3 nucleotides: TGTGCCAGCAGCCCTGGGGGCTTCACAGATACGCAGTATTTT. The complete variable domain, with remaining parts taken from reference TRBV9 and TRBJ2-3, reads DSGVTQTPKHLITATGQRVTLRCSPRSGDLSVYWYQQSLDQGLQFLIQYYNGEERAKGNILERFSAQQFPDLHSELNLSSLELGDSALYFCASSPGGFTDTQYFGPGTRLTVL.

This clonotype appeared many times. The chain joins TRBV9 to TRBJ2-2; 7 nucleotides agree with TRBD1. The CDR3 extends over 14 amino acids. From germline, CDR1 is SGDLS and CDR2 YYNGEE. Trimming cost V 3 bases and J 6 bases; bases outside gene matches: 5. The CDR3 is CASSGRQGSGELFF. The CDR3 nucleotides read TGTGCCAGCAGCGGCCGACAGGGTTCCGGGGAGCTGTTTTTT.